Each of the 27 T cell receptor beta chains below was sequenced from the same sample in a study of cytomegalovirus exposure and HLA in healthy donors. The PCR employed 60 Vbeta primers together with 13 Jbeta primers. The table came from immunoSEQ multiplex PCR; TCRdb's copy has only in-frame clones and leaves some out. Recorded for this sample: about 43,000 clones. Sequenced: PBMCs. The source of these receptors is a woman in her thirties in good health and CMV-seronegative.

This CDR3 reads CASSILTETTNYGYTF. In DNA, the CDR3 is TGTGCCAGTAGTATTTTGACCGAAACTACAAACTATGGCTACACCTTC. The chain couples TRBV19 to TRBJ1-2, with D hard to call. Germline assignment: CDR1 LNHDA and CDR2 SQIVND (reference sequence). The CDR3 sequence is 16 residues long. V lost 3 bases to trimming and J lost 2 bases, with 16 bases between them.

The chain uses TRBV5-1 and TRBJ2-1; D might be TRBD2 (6 bases). Germline lookup yields CDR1 SGHRS and CDR2 YFSETQ. The CDR3 is 18 amino acids. The V and J ends lost 5 bases and 5 bases respectively, with 26 bases between them. CDR3 sequence: CASRFYPGAGWSDNEQFF. The CDR3 bases are TGCGCCAGCAGGTTCTACCCCGGAGCGGGTTGGTCCGACAATGAGCAGTTCTTC. Filled out from reference TRBV5-1 and TRBJ2-1, the complete variable domain reads KAGVTQTPRYLIKTRGQQVTLSCSPISGHRSVSWYQQTPGQGLQFLFEYFSETQRNKGNFPGRFSGRQFSNSRSEMNVSTLELGDSALYLCASRFYPGAGWSDNEQFFGPGTRLTVL.

This sequence joins TRBV4-1 and TRBJ2-6; the match to TRBD2 covers 8 bases. The CDR3 consists of 19 residues. V shed 5 bases and J 2 bases; nucleotides not matched to a gene: 14. The germline CDR1 and CDR2 sequences are MGHRA and YSYEKL. The CDR3 loop reads CASSSRWEREMAGANVLTF. CDR3 sequence (DNA): TGCGCCAGCAGCTCAAGGTGGGAGCGGGAGATGGCTGGGGCCAACGTCCTGACTTTC.

This rearrangement joins TRBV7-2 to TRBJ2-5; TRBD2 matches at 7 bases. The junction had 9 bases not matched to a gene; V was cut back by 6 bases and J by 5 bases. CDR1 and CDR2 from the germline V gene are SGHTA and FQGNSA. CDR3 length: 14 amino acids. The CDR3 DNA sequence: TGTGCCAGCAGTGGAATTGGGCGGGGGGAGACCCAGTACTTC. Translation: CASSGIGRGETQYF.

J is TRBJ2-7 and V is TRBV5-1; 8 positions match TRBD1. Trimming removed 4 bases from V and 2 bases from J; junction bases left unmatched: 5. This CDR3 has 14 amino acids. CDR1 and CDR2 from the germline V gene are SGHRS and YFSETQ. The DNA for the CDR3 is TGCGCCAGCAGCAGAACGACAGGGGCCTACGAGCAGTACTTC. Its translation: CASSRTTGAYEQYF.

The CDR3 DNA is TGTGCCAGCAGCTTAAAAGGGGACACTGAAGCTTTCTTT. Translating gives CASSLKGDTEAFF. The rearrangement uses TRBV7-3 and TRBJ1-1; possibly TRBD1 for D (5 bases). This CDR3 is 13 amino acids long. The V end lost 1 base, the J end lost 3 bases, and 6 bases lay between the germline ends. Germline lookup yields CDR1 SGHTA and CDR2 FQGTGA.

The chain links TRBV18 to TRBJ2-1, with 15 bases aligning to TRBD2. Looked up from germline, CDR1 is KGHSH and CDR2 is LQKENI. This CDR3 has 16 residues. With 2 bases clipped from V and 7 bases from J, the junction kept 3 bases outside the gene matches. CDR3 coding DNA: TGTGCCAGCTCACCATTAGGGACTAGCGGGAGGAATGAGCAGTTCTTC. Residues: CASSPLGTSGRNEQFF. Drawing the rest from reference TRBV18 and TRBJ2-1, the complete variable domain is NAGVMQNPRHLVRRRGQEARLRCSPMKGHSHVYWYRQLPEEGLKFMVYLQKENIIDESGMPKERFSAEFPKEGPSILRIQQVVRGDSAAYFCASSPLGTSGRNEQFFGPGTRLTVL.

The chain uses TRBV29-1 and TRBJ2-3; D is undetermined. The length of the CDR3 is 13 residues. Germline CDR1 and CDR2: SQVTM and ANQGSEA. V was pared by 7 bases and J by 1 base, with 12 bases between. CDR3 loop: CSALKPRTDTQYF. The DNA of the CDR3 is TGCAGCGCCCTGAAGCCCCGCACAGATACGCAGTATTTT.

The rearrangement uses TRBV27 and TRBJ1-5; 10 bases align to TRBD1. Trimming cost V 4 bases and J 4 bases; bases outside gene matches: 4. Per the germline V gene, CDR1 is MNHEY and CDR2 is SMNVEV (reference sequence). The CDR3 loop spans 15 amino acids. CDR3 sequence: CASSSGTGVNQPQHF. As DNA, the CDR3 is TGTGCCAGCAGTTCTGGGACAGGGGTGAATCAGCCCCAGCATTTT.

The V call is TRBV2, the J call TRBJ1-1, with TRBD1 as a possible D gene (6 bases). This CDR3 region has 14 residues. CDR1 SNHLY and CDR2 FYNNEI come from the germline V gene. Trimming shortened V by 6 bases and J by 5 bases, and 16 bases separated the two germline ends. The CDR3 region has the DNA TGTGCCAGCAGCCCAAACAGGGTTCGGACTGAAGCTTTCTTT. Protein sequence: CASSPNRVRTEAFF.

V usage is TRBV4-3 and J usage is TRBJ2-7; tentatively, D is TRBD2 (6 bases). CDR3 length: 14 amino acids. Trimming shortened V by 0 bases and J by 3 bases, and 9 bases separated the two germline ends. Germline V CDR1 and CDR2: LGHNA, YSLEER. CDR3: CASSQDGDFYEQYF. The CDR3 DNA follows: TGCGCCAGCAGCCAAGATGGGGACTTCTACGAGCAGTACTTC.

Details on this clone: The junction departs from the called germline gene at one end, perhaps through a read error. The CDR3 DNA reads TGTGCCGGGAGGCTAGCGGGAGGGGGACTTCGGGAGCAGTACTTC. Protein product: CAGRLAGGGLREQYF. The chain carries TRBV30 and TRBJ2-7; 12 nucleotides align to TRBD2. There are 15 residues in the CDR3. Germline V CDR1 and CDR2: GTSNPN, SVGIG (reference sequence).

This chain joins TRBV30 and TRBJ2-3; D might be TRBD2 (6 bases). The germline V gene has CDR1 GTSNPN and CDR2 SVGIG (reference sequence). Trimming pared 0 bases from V and 4 bases from J, leaving 14 bases between. This CDR3 has 15 residues. CDR3 in DNA: TGTGCCTGGAGTGTGGGTGGGAGGCCGGCAGATACGCAGTATTTT. Amino acid sequence: CAWSVGGRPADTQYF.

The V gene is TRBV5-6, the J gene TRBJ2-7; the D gene is possibly TRBD2 (6 bases). Per the germline V gene, CDR1 is SGHDT and CDR2 is YYEEEE. The CDR3 extends over 13 amino acids. Trimming cost V 1 base and J 7 bases, with 12 bases left between them. CDR3 sequence reads: CASSLWLAGEQYF. DNA for the CDR3: TGTGCCAGCAGCTTGTGGTTGGCGGGGGAGCAGTACTTC.

The chain employs TRBV30 and TRBJ1-1, with D hard to call. This CDR3 is built from 14 residues. Deletions cut 2 bases from V and 2 bases from J, with 12 bases between. Germline V gene sequence: CDR1 GTSNPN, CDR2 SVGIG (reference sequence). This CDR3 reads CAWSPRLANTEAFF. The CDR3 nucleotides read TGTGCCTGGAGTCCCAGGTTGGCAAACACTGAAGCTTTCTTT.

V usage is TRBV29-1 and J usage is TRBJ2-7; 10 bases fit TRBD1. The V segment lost 4 bases and the J segment 3 bases; nucleotides outside the gene matches: 9. Germline CDR1 SQVTM, CDR2 ANQGSEA. CDR3 length equals 15 residues. In DNA, the CDR3 is TGCAGCGTTGCCTCCCTGGACAGGGGGGTCTACGAGCAGTACTTC. It codes for CSVASLDRGVYEQYF.

The chain carries TRBV9 and TRBJ1-1; 7 nucleotides match TRBD1. Germline CDR1 SGDLS, CDR2 YYNGEE. This CDR3 comprises 13 residues. V dropped 5 bases and J dropped 3; count of bases not matched to a gene: 4. The CDR3 bases are TGTGCCAGCAGTTTAGACAGGGACACTGAAGCTTTCTTT. Its translation is CASSLDRDTEAFF.

This chain uses TRBV5-4 with TRBJ2-6; a possible D gene is TRBD2 (6 bases). The V and J ends lost 1 base and 3 bases respectively, with 11 bases between them. The CDR3 runs 16 residues. Germline-derived CDR1 and CDR2 are SGHNT and YYREEE (reference sequence). In DNA, the CDR3 is TGTGCCAGCAGCTTGAGATGGGGAGGTGGGGCCAACGTCCTGACTTTC. Protein: CASSLRWGGGANVLTF.

The chain links TRBV30 to TRBJ1-3; no clear D gene. Germline CDR1 reads GTSNPN; CDR2 reads SVGIG (reference sequence). This CDR3 has 13 residues. Trimming took off 4 bases at V and 0 bases at J, with 7 bases between the two ends. CDR3 coding DNA: TGTGCCTGGACTCTAAGCTCTGGAAACACCATATATTTT. This codes for CAWTLSSGNTIYF.

The rearrangement links TRBV30 to TRBJ2-2; weak D call: TRBD1 (5 bases). V gave up 0 bases and J gave up 4 bases, with 9 bases separating them. This CDR3 is 14 amino acids long. CDR1 and CDR2 from the germline V gene are GTSNPN and SVGIG (reference sequence). DNA of the CDR3: TGTGCCTGGAGTGTGACCAGGGCCACCGGGGAGCTGTTTTTT. The encoded protein is CAWSVTRATGELFF.

This chain uses TRBV2 with TRBJ2-2, with 12 positions matching TRBD2. The CDR3 runs to 18 residues. Germline CDR1 and CDR2: SNHLY and FYNNEI. V dropped 3 bases and J dropped 5; count of bases not matched to a gene: 10. CDR3 DNA sequence: TGTGCCAGCAGTGACATGCTAGCGGGAGGGCCGAGGACCGGGGAGCTGTTTTTT. It translates to CASSDMLAGGPRTGELFF.

The chain recombines TRBV30 with TRBJ2-2; possibly TRBD2 for D (5 bases). This CDR3 is 14 amino acids long. Germline values: CDR1 GTSNPN, CDR2 SVGIG (reference sequence). Trimming took 3 bases from V and 1 from J, leaving 9 bases between them. CDR3 nucleotide sequence: TGTGCCTGGAGAGTCGGACTGAACACCGGGGAGCTGTTTTTT. Translated, it gives CAWRVGLNTGELFF.

The rearrangement uses TRBV6-1 and TRBJ2-3, with 8 bases identical to TRBD2. The junction had 12 bases not matched to a gene; V was cut back by 7 bases and J by 6 bases. Germline V gene sequence: CDR1 MNHNS, CDR2 SASEGT. The CDR3 has 15 residues. The CDR3 coding sequence is TGTGCCAGCACCCAAACGGGCGGGAGGCCCGATACGCAGTATTTT. It yields the protein CASTQTGGRPDTQYF.

This sequence joins TRBV4-1 and TRBJ2-2; 10 nucleotides agree with TRBD2. V was clipped by 1 base and J by 4 bases; unmatched bases: 6. Germline loops: CDR1 MGHRA, CDR2 YSYEKL. This CDR3 spans 17 amino acids. Here the CDR3 DNA reads TGCGCCAGCAGCCAAGGGGTTAGCGGGAGGTTCACCGGGGAGCTGTTTTTT. Protein: CASSQGVSGRFTGELFF.

The chain combines TRBV19 with TRBJ1-3; tentative D call: TRBD1 (5 bases). Germline V gene sequence: CDR1 LNHDA, CDR2 SQIVND (reference sequence). This CDR3 has 16 amino acids. V was shortened by 5 bases and J by 2 bases, with 16 bases between the two germline ends. CDR3 region: CASSAQTGGAGNTIYF. DNA for the CDR3: TGTGCCAGTAGTGCGCAAACGGGAGGGGCTGGAAACACCATATATTTT.

This sequence joins TRBV11-3 and TRBJ2-7, with 8 bases aligning to TRBD1. V lost 1 base and J lost 2; bases outside the gene matches: 13. The CDR3 totals 18 residues. Germline V gives CDR1 SGHNT, CDR2 YENEEA. This CDR3 is CASSLGGLWGQEAYEQYF. CDR3 bases: TGTGCCAGCAGCTTAGGGGGTCTCTGGGGACAGGAGGCCTACGAGCAGTACTTC.

This sequence joins TRBV9 and TRBJ2-7; 10 nucleotides align to TRBD2. CDR1 is SGDLS and CDR2 is YYNGEE in the germline V gene. Losses at the gene ends were 0 bases for V and 2 bases for J; bases not matched to a gene: 2. The CDR3 is made up of 15 amino acids. CDR3 nucleotides: TGTGCCAGCAGCGTAGGCCTAGCGGGAGCCTACGAGCAGTACTTC. It is translated as CASSVGLAGAYEQYF. Looking up the rest from reference TRBV9 and TRBJ2-7 gives the full variable domain: DSGVTQTPKHLITATGQRVTLRCSPRSGDLSVYWYQQSLDQGLQFLIQYYNGEERAKGNILERFSAQQFPDLHSELNLSSLELGDSALYFCASSVGLAGAYEQYFGPGTRLTVT.